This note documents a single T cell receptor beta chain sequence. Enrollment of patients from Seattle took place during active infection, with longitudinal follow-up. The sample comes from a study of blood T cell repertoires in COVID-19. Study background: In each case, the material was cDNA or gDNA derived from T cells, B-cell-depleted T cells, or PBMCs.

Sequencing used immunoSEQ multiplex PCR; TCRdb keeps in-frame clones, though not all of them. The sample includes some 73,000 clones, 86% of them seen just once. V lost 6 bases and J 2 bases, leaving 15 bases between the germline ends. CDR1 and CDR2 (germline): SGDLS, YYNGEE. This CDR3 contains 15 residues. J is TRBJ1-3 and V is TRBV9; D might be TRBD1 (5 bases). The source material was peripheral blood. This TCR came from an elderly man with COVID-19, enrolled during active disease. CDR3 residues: CASTVSGAAGNTIYF. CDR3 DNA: TGTGCCAGCACCGTGAGTGGGGCGGCTGGAAACACCATATATTTT.